This T cell receptor (beta chain) was captured by sequencing in a study of blood T cell repertoires in COVID-19. Study-level background: Whether acute or convalescent, the COVID-19 samples came from the United States, Italy and Spain. PBMCs, B-cell-depleted T cells, or T cells provided the cDNA or gDNA that made up the material.

Here immunoSEQ multiplex PCR was the method, and the copy in TCRdb shows in-frame clones only, minus some. The table lists about 400,000 clones, 88% of them singletons. The study drew participants aged roughly 18 to 89 years from around 24 US areas. Trimming left V 0 bases short and J 0 bases short, with 9 bases between. This CDR3 contains 15 residues. CDR1 is MNHNS and CDR2 is SASEGT in the germline V gene. The J gene is TRBJ2-7, the V gene TRBV6-1; D is unresolved. This TCR derives from a woman between 40 and 50 years old with acute COVID-19. Material for sequencing was PBMCs or T cells enriched from blood (not recorded which). The CDR3 loop is CASSEAIVISYEQYF. CDR3 DNA sequence: TGTGCCAGCAGTGAAGCAATCGTAATCTCCTACGAGCAGTACTTC.